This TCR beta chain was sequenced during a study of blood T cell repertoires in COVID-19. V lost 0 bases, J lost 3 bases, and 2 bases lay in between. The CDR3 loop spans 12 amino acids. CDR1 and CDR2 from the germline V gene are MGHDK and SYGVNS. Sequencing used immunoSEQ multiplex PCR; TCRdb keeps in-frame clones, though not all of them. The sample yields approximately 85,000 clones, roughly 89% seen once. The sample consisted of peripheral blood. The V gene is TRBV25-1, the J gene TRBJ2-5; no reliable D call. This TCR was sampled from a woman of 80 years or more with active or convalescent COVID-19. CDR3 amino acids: CASSEYKETQYF. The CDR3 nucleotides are TGTGCCAGCAGTGAATATAAAGAGACCCAGTACTTC.